These 29 T cell receptor beta chains came from one sample sequenced in a study of beta chain features in type 1 diabetes. Study conclusions and caveats: In every one of the four CD4+ subsets, TCRB CDR3s were moderately but significantly shorter in Type 1 diabetes patients.

No antigen has been identified for these receptors. Investigators reverse transcribed all isolated RNA, so they sequenced expressed TCRB transcripts. Profiled with immunoSEQ multiplex PCR; TCRdb holds only in-frame clones, not every one. Altogether roughly 70,000 clones are present, 49% being singletons, with the ten largest covering about 0.74%. Sequencing was performed on central memory CD4+ T cells from blood. All receptors come from a young man with type 1 diabetes.

The V call is TRBV18, the J call TRBJ1-1; D is uncertain. The CDR3 is 13 amino acids. V shed 2 bases and J shed 3 bases, with 7 bases lying between them. Germline values: CDR1 KGHSH, CDR2 LQKENI. CDR3 DNA sequence: TGTGCCAGCTCACCAGTGGAGGACACTGAAGCTTTCTTT. As protein: CASSPVEDTEAFF.

The chain recombines TRBV5-6 with TRBJ2-2, with 9 bases lining up with TRBD2. This CDR3 spans 16 amino acids. Germline V gene data show CDR1 as SGHDT and CDR2 as YYEEEE. V gave up 4 bases and J gave up 6 bases; unmatched junction bases: 10. CDR3 in DNA: TGTGCCAGCAGCCGAGGGGCGGGGGGGCCCCCCGGGGAGCTGTTTTTT. Its translation is CASSRGAGGPPGELFF.

The rearrangement uses TRBV10-3 and TRBJ2-5, with TRBD1 as a possible D gene (6 bases). Germline V gene lookup returns CDR1 ENHRY and CDR2 SYGVKD. The length of the CDR3 is 14 residues. V gave up 6 bases and J gave up 2 bases, with 13 bases separating them. The CDR3 spells CAISRDKTQETQYF. As DNA, the CDR3 is TGTGCCATCAGCCGGGACAAGACACAAGAGACCCAGTACTTC.

The rearrangement links TRBV10-3 to TRBJ2-7, with 7 positions matching TRBD1. Germline V lookup: CDR1 ENHRY, CDR2 SYGVKD. V shed 3 bases, J shed 4 bases, and the junction held 18 bases outside the gene matches. This CDR3 region has 18 residues. The CDR3 bases are TGTGCCATCAGTGACCACGCTCTTTCGACAGGGAGCCCTTACGAGCAGTACTTC. This sequence encodes CAISDHALSTGSPYEQYF.

The chain couples TRBV11-3 to TRBJ2-5; 7 bases line up with TRBD1. Germline lookup yields CDR1 SGHNT and CDR2 YENEEA. The trim removed 3 bases at V and 4 bases at J, leaving 2 bases unmatched. The CDR3 loop spans 13 amino acids. CDR3 sequence: CASSFYRGETQYF. In DNA, the CDR3 is TGTGCCAGCAGCTTCTACAGGGGAGAGACCCAGTACTTC.

This clone was seen a few times. The identical CDR3 is also encoded by other nucleotide sequences in the sample. The genes are TRBV5-6 and TRBJ2-7; D is unresolved. Germline V gene lookup returns CDR1 SGHDT and CDR2 YYEEEE. Trimming took 0 bases from V and 6 from J, leaving 4 bases between them. The CDR3 loop spans 11 amino acids. The CDR3 spells CASSLVSEQYF. The CDR3 DNA follows: TGTGCCAGCAGCTTGGTTAGCGAGCAGTACTTC.

The V and J genes are TRBV6-5 and TRBJ2-2; 11 bases match TRBD1. Germline CDR1 is MNHEY and CDR2 is SVGAGI. The CDR3 runs 15 residues. V shed 4 bases, J shed 7 bases, and the junction held 5 bases outside the gene matches. The DNA of the CDR3 is TGTGCCAGCAGTTTGAGGACAGGGGGCATCGGGGAGCTGTTTTTT. Translating it yields CASSLRTGGIGELFF.

This clone was picked up a small number of times. V and J are TRBV28 and TRBJ1-1; D ambiguous. The CDR3 spans 11 residues. Trimming stripped 3 bases from V and 5 bases from J, with 4 bases between. Germline V gene sequence: CDR1 MDHEN, CDR2 SYDVKM. Here the CDR3 DNA reads TGTGCCAGCAGTTTGGAGACTGAAGCTTTCTTT. Translating it yields CASSLETEAFF.

The chain joins TRBV2 to TRBJ2-7; possibly TRBD2 for D (5 bases). Per germline, CDR1 SNHLY and CDR2 FYNNEI. Trimming removed 2 bases from V and 9 bases from J, with 14 bases in between. The CDR3 consists of 13 residues. The CDR3 region is CASSERWGEWQYF. The CDR3 DNA reads TGTGCCAGCAGTGAACGGTGGGGAGAATGGCAGTACTTC.

This clone has a handful of counts. The J gene is TRBJ2-6, the V gene TRBV18, with 13 bases identical to TRBD2. With 2 bases clipped from V and 0 bases from J, the junction kept 4 bases outside the gene matches. CDR3 length equals 19 residues. Germline V gene data show CDR1 as KGHSH and CDR2 as LQKENI. CDR3 sequence: CASSPRLAGGLSGANVLTF. In nucleotides, the CDR3 is TGTGCCAGCTCACCAAGACTAGCGGGAGGCCTCTCTGGGGCCAACGTCCTGACTTTC.

V and J are TRBV7-9 and TRBJ2-7; possible D gene TRBD1, 5 bases. Deletions cut 1 base from V and 4 bases from J, with 20 bases between. Germline CDR1 reads SEHNR; CDR2 reads FQNEAQ (reference sequence). CDR3 length: 17 residues. CDR3 sequence (DNA): TGTGCCAGCAGCTTAGGAGGTAGGGGCCGAATGTGGTACGAGCAGTACTTC. Amino acids: CASSLGGRGRMWYEQYF.

This clone was observed a handful of times. The rearrangement joins TRBV5-1 to TRBJ2-5; TRBD2 might be the D (6 bases). Germline lookup yields CDR1 SGHRS and CDR2 YFSETQ. The CDR3 has 15 residues. V dropped 0 bases and J dropped 5 bases, with 14 bases sitting between them. CDR3 sequence reads: CASSLAAGSHETQYF. The CDR3 region has the DNA TGCGCCAGCAGCTTGGCGGCGGGGTCTCATGAGACCCAGTACTTC.

The rearrangement joins TRBV10-1 to TRBJ2-1; D remains ambiguous. Germline CDR1 reads WNHNN; CDR2 reads SYGVQD (reference sequence). V was pared by 3 bases and J by 15 bases, with 12 bases between. CDR3 length: 11 residues. Written as DNA, the CDR3 is TGCGCCAGCAGTGATCCGCTAGGATGGTTCTTC. This codes for CASSDPLGWFF.

The CDR3 here is CASSSRGTSGSDEQFF. In DNA form, the CDR3 reads TGTGCCAGTAGTAGCCGAGGGACTAGCGGGAGTGATGAGCAGTTCTTC. The V gene is TRBV19, the J gene TRBJ2-1; TRBD2 agrees at 14 bases. V dropped 4 bases and J dropped 8; count of bases not matched to a gene: 7. This CDR3 has 16 residues. The germline CDR1 and CDR2 sequences are LNHDA and SQIVND (reference sequence).

This clone was seen a few times. The chain carries TRBV18 and TRBJ1-1, with D perhaps TRBD1 (5 bases). The V gene lost 5 bases and the J gene lost 1 base, with 8 bases spanning the gap. CDR3 length equals 13 residues. Germline-derived CDR1 and CDR2 are KGHSH and LQKENI. The CDR3 sequence is CASSSDKNTEAFF. CDR3 bases: TGTGCCAGCTCATCGGACAAGAACACTGAAGCTTTCTTT.

V gene TRBV5-1 combines with J gene TRBJ2-5; D is undetermined. The better agreement between TRBJ2-7 and the DNA end casts doubt on the J call. The V gene's germline CDR1 is SGHRS and CDR2 YFSETQ. The CDR3 length is 13 residues. The DNA for the CDR3 is TGCGCCAGCAGCTATGAACAGTCCTACGAGCAGTACTTC. It yields the protein CASSYEQSYEQYF.

The chain carries TRBV18 and TRBJ1-1, with TRBD1 matching over 7 bases. The CDR3 is made up of 13 amino acids. Looked up from germline, CDR1 is KGHSH and CDR2 is LQKENI. Trimming took 8 bases from V and 0 from J; bases not matched to a gene: 3. The CDR3 sequence is CASQGGLNTEAFF. The DNA of the CDR3 is TGTGCCAGCCAGGGGGGATTGAACACTGAAGCTTTCTTT.

V and J are TRBV19 and TRBJ2-1; 13 nucleotides line up with TRBD2. The CDR3 has 17 residues. Germline CDR1 is LNHDA and CDR2 is SQIVND (reference sequence). V shed 6 bases and J 7 bases; nucleotides not matched to a gene: 12. The CDR3 nucleotides are TGTGCCAGTAGCCTGACTAGGACTAGCGGGAGTGGTAATGAGCAGTTCTTC. This codes for CASSLTRTSGSGNEQFF.

The chain combines TRBV5-1 with TRBJ2-7, with D unresolved. Deletions cut 4 bases from V and 3 bases from J, with 8 bases between. There are 12 residues in the CDR3. Germline CDR1 and CDR2: SGHRS and YFSETQ. CDR3 region: CASSPSRYEQYF. DNA for the CDR3: TGCGCCAGCAGCCCGAGTCGCTACGAGCAGTACTTC.

This clone has only a few counts. The chain combines TRBV6-5 with TRBJ2-7; 7 positions agree with TRBD2. Germline V CDR1 and CDR2: MNHEY, SVGAGI. V was pared by 7 bases and J by 5 bases, with 11 bases of the junction left unmatched. This CDR3 has 14 residues. CDR3 region: CASTATGGGDEQYF. The CDR3, as DNA: TGTGCCAGCACCGCTACGGGAGGAGGAGACGAGCAGTACTTC.

The chain combines TRBV7-8 with TRBJ2-3; maybe TRBD2 (6 bases). V lost 1 base, J lost 4 bases, and 9 bases lay in between. The CDR3 is 14 amino acids. Germline assignment: CDR1 SGHVS and CDR2 FQNEAQ. CDR3 bases: TGTGCCAGCAGCTTAGTGTCGGGGGCAGATACGCAGTATTTT. Amino acid sequence: CASSLVSGADTQYF.

This clone was seen only a few times. The chain is built from TRBV6-6 and TRBJ1-2, with D hard to call. CDR3 length: 13 residues. The germline V gene has CDR1 MNHNY and CDR2 SVGAGI (reference sequence). Trimming cost V 5 bases and J 1 base, with 8 bases left between them. This CDR3 is CASSLSYNYGYTF. The CDR3 nucleotides are TGTGCCAGCAGTCTTAGTTATAACTATGGCTACACCTTC.

The table lists this clone with a few counts. The rearrangement links TRBV2 to TRBJ2-2, with TRBD2 identical over 7 bases. Germline assignment: CDR1 SNHLY and CDR2 FYNNEI. The CDR3 is 16 amino acids. J gave up 7 bases and V 8 bases, and 16 bases lay outside the gene matches. The CDR3 spells CASRPGGSVVNGELFF. The DNA for the CDR3 is TGTGCCAGCCGTCCGGGCGGGAGTGTAGTCAACGGGGAGCTGTTTTTT.

The chain couples TRBV5-4 to TRBJ2-3; TRBD1 matches at 8 bases. V lost 4 bases and J lost 4; bases outside the gene matches: 5. CDR3 length: 14 residues. Germline-derived CDR1 and CDR2 are SGHNT and YYREEE (reference sequence). CDR3 amino acids: CASSPGQGPDTQYF. The CDR3, as DNA: TGTGCCAGCAGCCCAGGACAGGGCCCAGATACGCAGTATTTT.

This chain uses TRBV7-2 with TRBJ2-3, with 7 bases identical to TRBD2. The ends lost 5 bases at V and 3 bases at J; junction bases unmatched: 8. The germline gives CDR1 SGHTA, CDR2 FQGNSA. The CDR3 length is 15 residues. The CDR3 bases are TGTGCCAGCAGCATTAGGGGAGGGGAAACAGATACGCAGTATTTT. This encodes CASSIRGGETDTQYF.

The chain employs TRBV9 and TRBJ1-2, with 11 bases fitting TRBD1. The germline gives CDR1 SGDLS, CDR2 YYNGEE. Trimming took 4 bases from V and 4 from J; bases not matched to a gene: 6. This CDR3 has 15 amino acids. CDR3 protein: CASSRDRGSSYGYTF. The CDR3 DNA is TGTGCCAGCAGCCGGGACAGGGGGTCTTCCTATGGCTACACCTTC. The full variable domain, completed using reference TRBV9 and TRBJ1-2, is DSGVTQTPKHLITATGQRVTLRCSPRSGDLSVYWYQQSLDQGLQFLIQYYNGEERAKGNILERFSAQQFPDLHSELNLSSLELGDSALYFCASSRDRGSSYGYTFGSGTRLTVV.

This rearrangement joins TRBV2 to TRBJ1-2, with D possibly matching TRBD1 (5 bases). This CDR3 has 11 amino acids. Trimming cost V 4 bases and J 8 bases, with 8 bases left between them. Germline V CDR1 and CDR2: SNHLY, FYNNEI. In DNA, the CDR3 is TGTGCCAGCAGTGGTGGGGGGGGCTACACCTTC. It yields the protein CASSGGGGYTF.

This clone was counted only a few times. V usage is TRBV10-2 and J usage is TRBJ2-7; 8 bases line up with TRBD1. This CDR3 comprises 15 residues. V shed 8 bases and J 3 bases; nucleotides not matched to a gene: 12. From germline, CDR1 is WSHSY and CDR2 SAAADI. The CDR3 coding sequence is TGCGCCAGCTCTCATTTCGGGGACAGGAACTACGAGCAGTACTTC. Translated, it gives CASSHFGDRNYEQYF.

The sample holds many counts of this clone. The chain has TRBV7-2 and TRBJ2-7; 10 positions agree with TRBD2. Per germline, CDR1 SGHTA and CDR2 FQGNSA. With 5 bases clipped from V and 5 bases from J, the junction kept 6 bases outside the gene matches. CDR3 length: 14 residues. The CDR3 is CASSPWTSGNEQYF. The CDR3, as DNA: TGTGCCAGCAGCCCCTGGACTAGCGGTAACGAGCAGTACTTC.